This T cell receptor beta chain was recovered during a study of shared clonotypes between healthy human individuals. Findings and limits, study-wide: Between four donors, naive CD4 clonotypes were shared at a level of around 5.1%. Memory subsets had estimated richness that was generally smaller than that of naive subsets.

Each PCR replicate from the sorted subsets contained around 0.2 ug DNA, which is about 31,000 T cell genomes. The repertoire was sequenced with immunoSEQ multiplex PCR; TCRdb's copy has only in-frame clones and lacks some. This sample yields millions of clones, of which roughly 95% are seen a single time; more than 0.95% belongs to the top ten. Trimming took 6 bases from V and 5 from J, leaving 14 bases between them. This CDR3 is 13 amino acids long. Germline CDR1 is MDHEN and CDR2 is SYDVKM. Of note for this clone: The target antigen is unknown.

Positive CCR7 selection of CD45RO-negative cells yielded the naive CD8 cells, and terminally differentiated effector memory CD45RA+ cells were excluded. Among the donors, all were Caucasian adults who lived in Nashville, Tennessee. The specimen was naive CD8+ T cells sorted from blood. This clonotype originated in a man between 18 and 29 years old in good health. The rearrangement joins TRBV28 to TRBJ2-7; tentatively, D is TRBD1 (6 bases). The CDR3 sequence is CASRRTVEDEQYF. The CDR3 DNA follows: TGTGCCAGCAGACGGACAGTCGAGGACGAGCAGTACTTC.